Shown below are 24 T cell receptor beta chains from a single sample sequenced in a study of T cell responses to AZD1222 COVID-19 vaccine. The data were produced by immunoSEQ multiplex PCR, yet TCRdb's version contains in-frame clones alone and is incomplete. This table holds approximately 190,000 clones, roughly 93% found once. The sample here was peripheral blood, taken on day 0 of AZD1222 vaccination. The receptor set was obtained from an adult in good health.

J is TRBJ1-1 and V is TRBV9; D is unresolved. CDR1 is SGDLS, CDR2 YYNGEE, per germline. This CDR3 is 21 amino acids long. The V end lost 0 bases, the J end lost 1 base, and 28 bases lay between the germline ends. The CDR3 loop reads CASSVAPRDQTTQPENTEAFF. For the CDR3, the DNA is TGTGCCAGCAGCGTAGCTCCACGAGACCAAACCACACAACCCGAGAACACTGAAGCTTTCTTT.

The chain joins TRBV5-1 to TRBJ2-2; D gene uncertain. Germline V gives CDR1 SGHRS, CDR2 YFSETQ. With 0 bases removed from V and 7 bases from J, the gap between germline ends came to 10 bases. The CDR3 consists of 14 residues. The CDR3 DNA follows: TGCGCCAGCAGCTTGGGCCCTCTCGTCGGGGAGCTGTTTTTT. This codes for CASSLGPLVGELFF.

V usage is TRBV18 and J usage is TRBJ1-1, with 7 bases identical to TRBD1. The CDR3 consists of 14 residues. The V and J ends lost 3 bases and 4 bases, in that order; junction bases with no gene match: 5. Germline CDR1 reads KGHSH; CDR2 reads LQKENI. CDR3 amino acids: CASSPGQRLTEAFF. In DNA, the CDR3 is TGTGCCAGCTCACCGGGACAGAGACTCACTGAAGCTTTCTTT.

About this clone itself: Other DNA sequences in the same sample also yield this CDR3. The genes are TRBV4-1 and TRBJ2-7, with TRBD1 matching 9 bases. This CDR3 contains 14 residues. From germline, CDR1 is MGHRA and CDR2 YSYEKL. The trim removed 1 base at V and 2 bases at J, leaving 0 bases unmatched. CDR3 amino acids: CASSQGQGAYEQYF. The CDR3 DNA follows: TGCGCCAGCAGCCAAGGACAGGGGGCCTACGAGCAGTACTTC.

The chain combines TRBV28 with TRBJ2-6, with D perhaps matching TRBD2 (7 bases). V was shortened by 7 bases and J by 2 bases, with 21 bases between the two germline ends. The CDR3 covers 18 residues. The germline gives CDR1 MDHEN, CDR2 SYDVKM. CDR3 protein: CASTPRGAPIAGANVLTF. The DNA of the CDR3 is TGTGCCAGCACCCCTCGGGGGGCTCCCATCGCTGGGGCCAACGTCCTGACTTTC. Together with reference TRBV28 and TRBJ2-6, the CDR3 gives the full variable domain: DVKVTQSSRYLVKRTGEKVFLECVQDMDHENMFWYRQDPGLGLRLIYFSYDVKMKEKGDIPEGYSVSREKKERFSLILESASTNQTSMYLCASTPRGAPIAGANVLTFGAGSRLTVL.

CDR3 sequence (DNA): TGTGCCAGCAGTTACAGTGGGAACTACGAGCAGTACTTC. This translates into CASSYSGNYEQYF. This chain uses TRBV6-6 with TRBJ2-7, with D uncertain. The CDR3 is 13 residues long. V was clipped by 2 bases and J by 3 bases, with 8 bases between them. Germline CDR1 reads MNHNY; CDR2 reads SVGAGI (reference sequence).

The V and J genes are TRBV7-2 and TRBJ2-5; D perhaps matches TRBD1 (5 bases). Germline V gene sequence: CDR1 SGHTA, CDR2 FQGNSA. V lost 3 bases, J lost 5 bases, and 22 bases lay in between. This CDR3 has 17 residues. In DNA, the CDR3 is TGTGCCAGCAGCTTGCTAGGGGTTAGCCTTTACGGGGAGACCCAGTACTTC. This codes for CASSLLGVSLYGETQYF.

This rearrangement joins TRBV27 to TRBJ2-7, with D possibly TRBD1 on 6 matching bases. The germline CDR1 and CDR2 sequences are MNHEY and SMNVEV (reference sequence). Trimming pared 5 bases from V and 0 bases from J, leaving 8 bases between. CDR3 length equals 13 residues. The CDR3 bases are TGTGCCAGCAGTCAGGGGAGCTCCTACGAGCAGTACTTC. Translating gives CASSQGSSYEQYF.

The V and J genes are TRBV7-8 and TRBJ1-5; the match to TRBD1 covers 8 bases. The CDR3 contains 16 residues. V shed 1 base and J 3 bases; nucleotides not matched to a gene: 5. Per the germline V gene, CDR1 is SGHVS and CDR2 is FQNEAQ. CDR3 nucleotide sequence: TGTGCCAGCAGCTTAGTAACTCAGGGGGCCAATCAGCCCCAGCATTTT. This encodes CASSLVTQGANQPQHF.

The chain combines TRBV27 with TRBJ2-7; possible D gene TRBD2, 5 bases. Germline V lookup: CDR1 MNHEY, CDR2 SMNVEV (reference sequence). With 6 bases removed from V and 5 bases from J, the gap between germline ends came to 20 bases. This CDR3 spans 15 amino acids. Written as DNA, the CDR3 is TGTGCCAGCAGAGACATAGCGTTTACAGACGACGAGCAGTACTTC. It translates to CASRDIAFTDDEQYF.

The chain couples TRBV18 to TRBJ2-7; 8 bases match TRBD1. Germline-derived CDR1 and CDR2 are KGHSH and LQKENI. This CDR3 is built from 12 residues. Losses at the gene ends were 3 bases for V and 6 bases for J; bases not matched to a gene: 1. CDR3 loop: CASSPTGGEQYF. CDR3 DNA: TGTGCCAGCTCACCCACAGGGGGCGAGCAGTACTTC.

The chain is built from TRBV2 and TRBJ1-5; tentatively, D is TRBD1 (5 bases). This CDR3 is built from 15 residues. Trimming pared 7 bases from V and 0 bases from J, leaving 13 bases between. Germline V gives CDR1 SNHLY, CDR2 FYNNEI. The DNA for the CDR3 is TGTGCCAGCAACCCCGACAGTTATAGCAATCAGCCCCAGCATTTT. Amino acids: CASNPDSYSNQPQHF.

This chain joins TRBV5-1 and TRBJ2-3; D may be TRBD1 or TRBD2 (5 bases each). Trimming stripped 6 bases from V and 2 bases from J, with 16 bases between. The germline CDR1 and CDR2 sequences are SGHRS and YFSETQ. CDR3 length: 15 residues. DNA for the CDR3: TGCGCCAGCACCCTCGGGGCAGGAATCACAGATACGCAGTATTTT. This codes for CASTLGAGITDTQYF.

This clone was picked up a small number of times. This chain joins TRBV28 and TRBJ1-2; tentative D call: TRBD1 (5 bases). This CDR3 is built from 15 residues. Germline CDR1 is MDHEN and CDR2 is SYDVKM. V was cut by 2 bases and J by 4 bases, with 14 bases left in between. CDR3 loop: CASSLRGVRGYGYTF. In DNA form, the CDR3 reads TGTGCCAGCAGTTTACGAGGGGTAAGAGGCTATGGCTACACCTTC.

This chain connects TRBV5-1 to TRBJ2-3; 9 nucleotides align to TRBD2. V shed 5 bases, J shed 3 bases, and the junction held 7 bases outside the gene matches. CDR1 is SGHRS, CDR2 YFSETQ, per germline. The length of the CDR3 is 15 residues. This chain's CDR3 is CASRPGLAGTDTQYF. In DNA form, the CDR3 reads TGCGCCAGCAGACCGGGACTAGCCGGGACAGATACGCAGTATTTT.

The rearrangement uses TRBV14 and TRBJ2-1; TRBD2 matches at 7 bases. Trimming at V came to 4 bases and at J to 1 base, leaving 10 bases not matched to a gene. The length of the CDR3 is 17 residues. Per the germline V gene, CDR1 is SGHDN and CDR2 is FVKESK. CDR3 in DNA: TGTGCCAGCAGCCCAACCCCGGGGCGGGGGTCCTACAATGAGCAGTTCTTC. Protein sequence: CASSPTPGRGSYNEQFF.

The V gene is TRBV5-1, the J gene TRBJ2-7, with D perhaps TRBD2 (6 bases). This CDR3 region has 13 residues. Germline V gives CDR1 SGHRS, CDR2 YFSETQ. V was clipped by 5 bases and J by 0 bases, with 9 bases between them. The CDR3, as DNA: TGCGCCAGCAGAGGCGGGGACTCCTACGAGCAGTACTTC. Protein: CASRGGDSYEQYF.

CDR3 nucleotide sequence: TGTGCCAGCACCCAACCTCAGGGTTACGGAAACACCATATATTTT. This sequence encodes CASTQPQGYGNTIYF. The gene calls are TRBV28 and TRBJ1-3; TRBD1 is a possible D gene (5 bases). The CDR3 extends over 15 amino acids. CDR1 is MDHEN and CDR2 is SYDVKM in the germline V gene. V was clipped by 7 bases and J by 4 bases, with 17 bases between them.

The rearrangement joins TRBV19 to TRBJ2-5; 7 bases map to TRBD1. Germline V gene data show CDR1 as LNHDA and CDR2 as SQIVND (reference sequence). Trimming at V came to 3 bases and at J to 0 bases, leaving 10 bases not matched to a gene. The CDR3 is 17 residues long. This CDR3 reads CASSIRPGQTNQETQYF. CDR3 coding DNA: TGTGCCAGTAGTATTCGCCCGGGACAGACCAACCAAGAGACCCAGTACTTC.

The gene calls are TRBV6-1 and TRBJ1-3, with D possibly matching TRBD1 (6 bases). Germline lookup yields CDR1 MNHNS and CDR2 SASEGT. Deletions cut 3 bases from V and 2 bases from J, with 23 bases between. The CDR3 is 19 residues long. CDR3 sequence (DNA): TGTGCCAGCAGTGAGGCGTCAACCAGGGGAGGGGCCGCTGGAAACACCATATATTTT. This translates into CASSEASTRGGAAGNTIYF.

Regarding this clone: This sample includes further DNA sequences coding for the same CDR3. This rearrangement joins TRBV27 to TRBJ1-5, with TRBD1 as a possible D gene (6 bases). Germline V lookup: CDR1 MNHEY, CDR2 SMNVEV (reference sequence). This CDR3 is 15 amino acids long. Trimming removed 2 bases at V and 6 bases at J, with 14 bases between. In DNA form, the CDR3 reads TGTGCCAGCAGTTTAAGCTTCAGGGGCAGTCAGCCCCAGCATTTT. Translated: CASSLSFRGSQPQHF.

V and J are TRBV19 and TRBJ2-2, with 8 bases that match TRBD2. The CDR3 extends over 14 amino acids. The germline gives CDR1 LNHDA, CDR2 SQIVND (reference sequence). Unmatched junction bases numbered 8, after V lost 5 bases and J lost 9 bases. DNA for the CDR3: TGTGCCAGTAGTCATCGGGGGGGCGGCCGGGAGCTGTTTTTT. Translation gives CASSHRGGGRELFF.

The chain couples TRBV7-6 to TRBJ2-5; 11 nucleotides line up with TRBD2. The length of the CDR3 is 15 residues. J gave up 4 bases and V 5 bases, and 6 bases lay outside the gene matches. The germline CDR1 and CDR2 sequences are SGHVS and FNYEAQ. In nucleotides, the CDR3 is TGTGCCAGCAGCCGGACTAGCGGGCGGATAGAGACCCAGTACTTC. Residues: CASSRTSGRIETQYF.

The rearrangement links TRBV5-1 to TRBJ2-4; D is unresolved. The V gene's germline CDR1 is SGHRS and CDR2 YFSETQ. The CDR3 totals 14 residues. Between the trimmed V and J ends, which lost 4 bases and 5 bases, there was a span of 13 bases. The CDR3 DNA sequence: TGCGCCAGCAGCGCCCCTGACCGGGAAAACATTCAGTACTTC. Translation gives CASSAPDRENIQYF.